The following is a T cell receptor beta chain sequence with its context. Its antigen remains undetermined. The sample holds no much larger clone one base away, and base qualities are not on file. This record comes from a study of cytomegalovirus exposure and HLA in healthy donors (dated by TCRdb to the late 2010s). Some background on the complete study: According to an earlier analysis of several hundred of the donors, about 179 million T cells yielded roughly 110 million unique TCR beta sequences and about 300 Gb of sequence data. Every repertoire in the discovery cohort had been generated on one and the same sequencing platform. An earlier analysis of around 640 of the donors used high-throughput TCR beta sequencing to judge whether each TCR beta V gene segment behaved as functional or pseudogenic. The study combined high-throughput TCR immunosequencing, statistical association of individual TCRs with disease status, and machine learning to predict cytomegalovirus infection status. The study aimed to test whether signatures of past pathogen exposure could be identified by cataloging public T cell receptors. In a later analysis, previously published TCR beta repertoires from fewer than 750 donors were re-analyzed and high-resolution HLA genotyping was added so that TCR occurrence patterns could be studied. Donor age, sex, ethnicity and CMV serostatus were compiled alongside the repertoire data. Besides the first cohort of 500 to 700 subjects, a separate validation cohort made up of roughly 120 different subjects was used. Rather than using new phenotypic data, the later analysis identified candidate immune exposures from TCR beta sequences and from how often those sequences occurred across donors. Roughly 300 gigabases of sequencing data and tens of millions of unique TCR sequences were included in an early release covering about 620 HLA-typed donors. The study profiled the T cell repertoires of 500 to 800 subjects by immunosequencing and related them to cytomegalovirus serostatus. Class I and class II HLA loci were covered by the typing at four-digit resolution. Among a few hundred genotyped donors of the cohort, an average of approximately 250,000 unique TCR beta nucleotide sequences were sequenced per donor, 15% to 20% of them non-productive. Because of strong linkage in the cohort, a few DR-DQ haplotypes were treated as single units for association and clustering. Typing coverage differed by locus: A, B, C, DRB1 and DQB1 were typed in about 620-640 donors, DQA1 in 522, DPA1 in around 580, and DPB1 in just under 490. A later genetic analysis took genome-wide SNP genotypes for about 65% of the roughly 670 donors and used that subset as a discovery cohort. The genetic ancestry cluster associated with self-reported Caucasian donors included 70% to 85% of the roughly 390 genotyped donors. General conclusions and limits of the study: Several of the top co-occurrence clusters appeared to be linked to parvovirus B19, influenza, CMV and Epstein-Barr virus, according to a later analysis. A later genetic analysis reported fewer N-insertions in productive TCRs among donors in an Asian-associated ancestry cluster than the approximately 670-donor mean. An association between a missense DCLRE1C variant and V-gene and J-gene trimming of TCR beta chains was found in a later genetic analysis and replicated in an independent cohort. A cluster of highly shared sequence variants was judged likely to represent a technical artifact of the sequencing pipeline. Most TCR sequences were observed very rarely across donors, whereas some public TCRs were present in many individuals. The presence/absence analyses assumed that sequencing depth was roughly uniform across donors, and that assumption may not be true. A later analysis found that most CMV-associated TCR beta chains appeared HLA-restricted, with HLA associations seemingly driven largely by CMV exposure. Some IMGT-functional V segments, including TRBV6-2 and TRBV6-3, could not be distinguished by the 87-base-pair reads and were therefore excluded. In this cohort, only TCR beta chains were sequenced, and detectable features were limited by the absence of alpha or paired-chain data. The only immune exposure information available for the cohort was CMV serostatus. The classifier was reported to diagnose cytomegalovirus status with high specificity and sensitivity in both the original cohort and the validation cohort. According to the authors, the approach could potentially be generalized to other disease states and immunological phenotypes. When HLA alleles, especially DR and DQ, strongly co-occurred, attributing TCR associations to individual alleles was difficult. In vitro tests confirmed that a few of the cytomegalovirus-associated TCR beta chains recognize cytomegalovirus antigens. At a false discovery rate of 0.05, a later analysis linked 16,000 or so TCR beta sequences to specific HLA alleles. Because counts were too low, roughly 16 rarely observed V segments, including chromosome 9 orphons, were excluded from the earlier analysis of several hundred of the donors. HLA typing was unavailable for some donors at each locus, so association tests used only the typed subset. According to a later analysis, TCR association rates differed among HLA loci, with DRB1 alleles showing the most associated TCRs and HLA-C alleles showing the fewest. Compared with equally common non-associated chains, HLA-associated TCR beta chains in a later analysis were more clonally expanded and had lower generation probabilities. Correlated functional status among segregating V segments might reflect linkage disequilibrium, but an unknown experimental factor could not be ruled out. A further reported finding was that TCR beta sequences accurately predicted the HLA-A and HLA-B alleles for most subjects in the first cohort. A total of fewer than 200 TCR beta chains were listed by the study as associated with cytomegalovirus. In an earlier analysis of some 500 of the donors, most TCR beta V segments were observed in productive rearrangements about 90% or about 30% of the time, broadly matching IMGT annotations.

Reading from cysteine to phenylalanine, the CDR3 counts 16 amino acids. Just CDR3 DNA is preserved here, 48 bases in frame from base 1. Trimmed from V: 0 bases; trimmed from J: 8 bases; junction bases lacking a gene match: 8. CDR1 SGHRS and CDR2 YFSETQ were looked up in the germline V gene. In total, just over 650 healthy bone marrow donors made up the cohort. At the time of sampling, all cohort members were nominally healthy, though unrecorded immune exposures were likely present. The donor was CMV seronegative and was included in the group of a few hundred seronegative cohort members. A peripheral blood sample was collected from each donor, and TCR beta sequencing was performed on peripheral blood mononuclear cells. Genomic DNA was extracted from the blood cell samples with the Qiagen DNeasy Blood Extraction Kit. Libraries were made using the immunoSEQ multiplex PCR assay. For the multiplex PCR, a mixture combining 60 forward primers for TCR Vbeta segments and 13 reverse primers for TCR Jbeta segments was used. The CDR3 region of rearranged TCR beta genes was amplified from genomic DNA by a multiplex PCR assay. On the Illumina HiSeq System, the amplified TCR beta libraries were sequenced as 87-base-pair reads. The source study handled its data this way. A later analysis tallied tens of millions of unique TCR beta chains across the 700 or so repertoires, and approximately 9.9 million of those chains were shared by two or more donors. Raw reads were error-corrected and collapsed into unique sequences by a nearest-neighbor algorithm in which closely related sequences were merged to remove PCR and sequencing errors. Alignment of CDR3 sequences to IMGT reference sequences was used to assign V, D and J gene segments. For a sequence to be retained, at least a six-nucleotide match to both a V gene segment and a J gene segment was required. Rearrangements were called productive when the CDR3 lacked stop codons and stayed in frame with V and J; all others were non-productive. CDR3 was defined by IMGT convention, running from the second conserved V-encoded cysteine to the conserved J-encoded phenylalanine. The earlier analysis of 587 of the donors excluded sequences that lacked an unambiguous match to a single V gene segment. An earlier analysis of a few hundred of the donors called V segments functional above 56.7% productive rearrangements and segregating when the between-donor standard deviation exceeded 5%. A statistical classification framework was built for diagnosing cytomegalovirus status from the catalog of TCR beta chain sequences. In a later analysis, TCR nucleotide sequences were compared against IMGT/GENE-DB human TR gene sequences so that V and J genes could be assigned. The TCRdist pipeline was used in a later analysis to assign CDR3 sequences and most-parsimonious VDJ recombination scenarios. In a later analysis, each TCR beta chain was defined by its CDR3 amino acid sequence together with its V-gene family, and reads without a unique V-gene family were excluded. A later analysis removed several hundred highly shared, low-generation-probability nucleotide sequences to deal with suspected cross-contamination and a sequencing artifact. In a later analysis, a clonal expansion index for each public chain was calculated from normalized within-repertoire ranks of inferred template counts. In a later analysis, generation probabilities were computed with a VDJ recombination model fitted to out-of-frame rearrangements, and the resulting probabilities were checked against IGoR. A later analysis scored TCR-TCR, TCR-HLA and TCR-CMV co-occurrence with hypergeometric tests, applying a repertoire-size bias correction to TCR pairs. A later analysis estimated false discovery rates by permuting HLA or CMV assignments 20 times. In a later analysis, co-occurring TCRs were grouped with DBSCAN, and TCRdist sequence similarity was added when clustering was performed within HLA-allele-positive subsets. Repertoires with fewer than 30,000 or more than 120,000 public chains, plus five repertoires with anomalous nucleotide sharing, were excluded from co-occurrence clustering. What TCRdb holds here is the immuneACCESS table cut down to in-frame rearrangements. Part of the clones is not present; checked against another copy, under half of the missing clones reflect an unresolved V gene, and the others are unexplained. The V and J calls and clone size were taken over from that table, and D and trimming were inferred from the DNA. In this sample the table shows around 150,000 clones, over 60% of which occur a single time. The ten largest account for 2.5% to 3.5% of the sample.

The TCR sequence derives from a middle-aged woman in good health and CMV-seronegative. Source material: PBMCs. Here the chain combines TRBV5-1 and TRBJ2-1; the central 10 bases match TRBD2. CDR3 loop: CASSLDSGGAGDEQFF. The nucleotide sequence reads as follows: TGCGCCAGCAGCTTGGACAGCGGGGGGGCAGGCGATGAGCAGTTCTTC. This CDR3, with the reference TRBV5-1 and TRBJ2-1 proteins standing in past its ends, gives the full variable domain KAGVTQTPRYLIKTRGQQVTLSCSPISGHRSVSWYQQTPGQGLQFLFEYFSETQRNKGNFPGRFSGRQFSNSRSEMNVSTLELGDSALYLCASSLDSGGAGDEQFFGPGTRLTVL.